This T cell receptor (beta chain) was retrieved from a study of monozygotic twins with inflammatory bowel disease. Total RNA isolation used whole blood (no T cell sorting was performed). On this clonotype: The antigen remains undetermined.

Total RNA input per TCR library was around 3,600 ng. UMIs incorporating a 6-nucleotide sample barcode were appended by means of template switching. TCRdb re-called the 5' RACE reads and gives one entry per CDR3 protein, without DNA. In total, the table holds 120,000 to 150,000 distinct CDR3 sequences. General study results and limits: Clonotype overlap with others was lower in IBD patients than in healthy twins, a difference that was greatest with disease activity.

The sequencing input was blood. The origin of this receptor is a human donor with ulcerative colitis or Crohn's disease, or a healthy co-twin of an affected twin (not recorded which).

The CDR3 spells CASRTGSWASSYNEQFF. J is TRBJ2-1 and V is TRBV19. In germline, CDR1 is LNHDA, CDR2 SQIVND (reference sequence). CDR3 size: 17 residues.